These T cell receptor beta chains were read from a single sample in a study of T cell repertoires in cytomegalovirus infection. TCRdb independently ran MiXCR on the reads; one entry per CDR3 protein. Of 250,000 or so distinct CDR3 sequences listed, over 15% are singletons. The specimen sequenced was CD8+ T cells from PBMCs. The receptors stem from a human donor in good health (CMV status not recorded). Some clones in this sample may be carry-over from other donors' samples. CDR3s include the opening cysteine and the closing phenylalanine or tryptophan. D genes are given only for firm matches. Size tells how often a clone was seen (once, few, many) or the class of an expanded clone, and some rows leave it out.

cdr3_aa,cdr3_nt,v_call,j_call,clone_size,d_call
CASSYVPLNPEFNTEAFF,TGTGCCAGCAGTTACGTTCCATTGAACCCCGAATTTAACACTGAAGCTTTCTTT,TRBV6-2/TRBV6-3,TRBJ1-1,-,-
CASSEVESHLLSYEQYF,TGTGCCAGCAGTGAGGTTGAGAGCCACCTCCTCTCCTACGAGCAGTACTTC,TRBV6-1,TRBJ2-7,-,-
CASSPMVGQRYNEQFF,TGTGCCAGCAGCCCAATGGTAGGACAGAGATACAATGAGCAGTTCTTC,TRBV7-9,TRBJ2-1,many,-
CASSDTPTGVRGDTQYF,TGTGCCAGCAGTGATACTCCAACAGGGGTACGGGGAGATACGCAGTATTTT,TRBV2,TRBJ2-3,few,TRBD1
CASSPAGQGLETQYF,TGTGCCAGCAGCCCGGCGGGACAGGGCTTAGAGACCCAGTACTTC,TRBV7-6,TRBJ2-5,many,TRBD1
CASSLEAGGNTEAFF,TGCGCCAGCAGCTTGGAGGCAGGGGGGAACACTGAAGCTTTCTTT,TRBV5-1,TRBJ1-1,few,TRBD1
CASSLETSGISLRNEQFF,TGTGCCAGCAGCTTAGAGACTAGCGGGATAAGCCTACGCAATGAGCAGTTCTTC,TRBV7-2,TRBJ2-1,many,TRBD2
CASSFGGANEQYF,TGTGCCAGCAGCTTTGGAGGGGCCAACGAGCAGTACTTC,TRBV5-6,TRBJ2-7,many,-
CASSRTPYNEQFF,TGTGCCAGCAGCCGGACGCCATACAATGAGCAGTTCTTC,TRBV7-9,TRBJ2-1,few,-
CASSGGLGPCNEQFF,TGTGCCAGCTCCGGGGGGCTAGGGCCGTGCAATGAGCAGTTCTTC,TRBV7-2,TRBJ2-1,-,-
CASSPVTVSTDTQYF,TGTGCCAGCTCACCTGTAACAGTCAGCACAGATACGCAGTATTTT,TRBV18,TRBJ2-3,few,-
CASSPQRGSSYNEQFF,TGTGCCAGCAGTCCCCAGCGGGGAAGCTCCTACAATGAGCAGTTCTTC,TRBV27,TRBJ2-1,-,TRBD2
CASRPLVGGSPLHF,TGCGCCAGCAGACCCTTAGTGGGGGGATCACCCCTCCACTTT,TRBV5-1,TRBJ1-6,-,-
CASKWGGLGAEAFF,TGTGCCAGCAAATGGGGGGGTCTCGGGGCTGAAGCTTTCTTT,TRBV28,TRBJ1-1,-,-
CATSRDTQGNYGYTF,TGTGCCACCAGCAGAGATACCCAGGGAAACTATGGCTACACCTTC,TRBV15,TRBJ1-2,few,-
CSADQRGSGETQYF,TGCAGTGCTGACCAGCGGGGGAGTGGGGAGACCCAGTACTTC,TRBV20-1,TRBJ2-5,-,TRBD2
CASSVGHNYEQYF,TGTGCCAGCAGCGTAGGCCACAACTACGAGCAGTACTTC,TRBV9,TRBJ2-7,once,-
CASSQEERSTEAFF,TGTGCCAGCAGCCAAGAAGAGAGGAGCACTGAAGCTTTCTTT,TRBV14,TRBJ1-1,many,-
CASSSRGGNLEQYF,TGTGCCAGCAGTTCGAGGGGGGGAAATTTGGAGCAGTACTTC,TRBV27,TRBJ2-7,-,-
CASSLLQGSGTEAFF,TGTGCCAGCAGTCTCCTTCAGGGGTCGGGCACTGAAGCTTTCTTT,TRBV6-5,TRBJ1-1,few,-
CATSDDRVSYEQYF,TGTGCCACCAGTGATGACAGGGTCTCCTACGAGCAGTACTTC,TRBV24-1,TRBJ2-7,few,TRBD1
CASSKGGEGVNTEAFF,TGTGCCAGCAGCAAGGGGGGTGAGGGTGTGAACACTGAAGCTTTCTTT,TRBV28,TRBJ1-1,-,-
CASSLGQSLQETQYF,TGTGCCAGCAGCTTGGGTCAGAGTCTGCAAGAGACCCAGTACTTC,TRBV5-8,TRBJ2-5,many,-
CASSFGGGGKETQYF,TGTGCCAGCAGCTTCGGAGGGGGCGGGAAGGAGACCCAGTACTTC,TRBV5-4,TRBJ2-5,-,-
CASSLGWVGGPGDEQFF,TGTGCCAGCAGCTTAGGTTGGGTGGGGGGGCCTGGGGATGAGCAGTTCTTC,TRBV7-6,TRBJ2-1,few,-
CASSGPQGARGKNIQYF,TGTGCCAGCAGCGGACCCCAGGGGGCGCGGGGCAAAAACATTCAGTACTTC,TRBV7-8,TRBJ2-4,-,TRBD1
CSARDPQGARSPLHF,TGCAGTGCTAGAGACCCACAGGGTGCGAGATCACCCCTCCACTTT,TRBV20-1,TRBJ1-6,-,-
CASRGNEKLFF,TGTGCCAGTAGAGGAAATGAAAAACTGTTTTTT,TRBV19,TRBJ1-4,-,-
CASSSILPGGYEQFF,TGTGCCAGCAGCTCCATACTCCCAGGGGGGTATGAGCAGTTCTTC,TRBV7-6,TRBJ2-1,few,-
CASSGGSLIYEQYF,TGTGCCAGCAGCGGCGGGTCTCTAATCTACGAGCAGTACTTC,TRBV5-5,TRBJ2-7,few,-
CASTSPPTGSYNEQFF,TGTGCCAGCACCTCGCCCCCGACAGGCTCCTACAATGAGCAGTTCTTC,TRBV7-2,TRBJ2-1,many,-
CSSRRNTEAFF,TGCAGTTCGCGCAGGAACACTGAAGCTTTCTTT,TRBV29-1,TRBJ1-1,-,-
CASSQGPNTGGENMNTEAFF,TGCGCCAGCAGCCAAGGGCCAAATACAGGGGGGGAGAACATGAACACTGAAGCTTTCTTT,TRBV4-1,TRBJ1-1,-,TRBD1
CATASDPQWGRAEAFF,TGTGCCACAGCCTCCGATCCTCAGTGGGGTCGGGCTGAAGCTTTCTTT,TRBV19,TRBJ1-1,many,-
CASSEVAGSTDTQYF,TGTGCCAGCAGTGAAGTAGCGGGGAGCACAGATACGCAGTATTTT,TRBV2,TRBJ2-3,few,TRBD2
CASSQRGTGPGAFF,TGCGCCAGCAGTCAACGGGGGACAGGGCCCGGGGCTTTCTTT,TRBV23-1,TRBJ1-1,few,TRBD1
CASSLALVPRAEAFF,TGTGCCAGCAGCTTAGCGCTAGTTCCCAGAGCTGAAGCTTTCTTT,TRBV7-2,TRBJ1-1,many,-
CASSWGTGDYGYTF,TGTGCCAGCAGCTGGGGGACAGGGGACTATGGCTACACCTTC,TRBV7-2,TRBJ1-2,many,TRBD1
CASSLTGQQIMNTEAFF,TGCGCCAGCAGCTTGACGGGACAGCAGATAATGAACACTGAAGCTTTCTTT,TRBV5-1,TRBJ1-1,-,TRBD1
CSVESPGSGGGQYF,TGCAGCGTTGAGAGCCCCGGGTCAGGGGGAGGGCAGTACTTC,TRBV29-1,TRBJ2-7,few,-
CASSQFTGRNTGELFF,TGTGCCAGCAGCCAGTTCACGGGGCGGAACACCGGGGAGCTGTTTTTT,TRBV7-6,TRBJ2-2,many,-
CASSAAAGYEQYF,TGTGCCAGTAGTGCCGCGGCGGGCTACGAGCAGTACTTC,TRBV19,TRBJ2-7,-,-
CSARQMGLGETQYF,TGCAGTGCTAGGCAAATGGGACTAGGCGAGACCCAGTACTTC,TRBV20-1,TRBJ2-5,-,TRBD2
CASSNGGAVFYGYTF,TGTGCCAGCAGCAATGGAGGGGCTGTTTTCTATGGCTACACCTTC,TRBV7-2,TRBJ1-2,many,-
CASSYSTGMYSGNTIYF,TGTGCCAGCAGTTACTCTACGGGGATGTACTCTGGAAACACCATATATTTT,TRBV6-8,TRBJ1-3,-,-
CARGGTSYEQYF,TGTGCCAGAGGGGGAACCTCCTACGAGCAGTACTTC,TRBV7-3,TRBJ2-7,few,-
CASSYRGGTEAFF,TGTGCCAGCAGCTACAGGGGAGGCACTGAAGCTTTCTTT,TRBV6-5,TRBJ1-1,many,TRBD1
CATSSGGGLLGEQYF,TGTGCCACCAGCTCTGGCGGGGGTCTTTTGGGGGAGCAGTACTTC,TRBV15,TRBJ2-7,few,TRBD2
CASSGHRGSYEQYF,TGTGCCAGCAGCGGACACAGGGGTTCCTACGAGCAGTACTTC,TRBV2,TRBJ2-7,few,TRBD1